This TCR beta chain was observed in a study of T cells in Graves' hyperthyroidism and ophthalmopathy. General study points: Blood held most thyroid clonotypes expanded above 0.001 frequency. Ophthalmopathy was separated from stable hyperthyroidism by a 13 V-J model.

Amplification targeted TCR beta CDR3 regions from RNA transcripts. The HTBI primer set served for first-round RT-PCR of the TCR CDR3. TCRdb reanalysed the multiplex PCR reads using MiXCR and keeps one entry per CDR3 protein. The table lists about 420,000 distinct CDR3 sequences, roughly 14% of them singletons. For Graves' hyperthyroidism to be stable, ophthalmopathy could not progress within 18 months. A few counts support this clonotype. As yet, its antigen is unknown. This CDR3 has 14 amino acids. The germline V gene encodes CDR1 MNHNS and CDR2 SASEGT. Trimming removed 0 bases from V and 2 bases from J, with 7 bases in between.

The sequenced material came from blood. The source of this sequence is a woman under 30 with Graves' hyperthyroidism. The chain employs TRBV6-1 and TRBJ1-2; D is unclear. This chain's CDR3 is CASSEAGLNYGYTF. The CDR3, as DNA: TGTGCCAGCAGTGAAGCTGGCCTAAACTATGGCTACACCTTC.